The present T cell receptor beta chain was sequenced within a study of blood T cell repertoires in COVID-19. Whole-study context: Sources were T cells, B-cell-depleted T cells, or PBMCs; the material itself was cDNA or gDNA.

Sequencing was performed with immunoSEQ multiplex PCR; in TCRdb, only in-frame clones are kept and a portion is missing. Among almost 250,000 clones listed, 86% were seen once. V shed 3 bases, J shed 2 bases, and the junction held 5 bases outside the gene matches. This CDR3 is built from 16 residues. Germline V gene lookup returns CDR1 SGHTA and CDR2 FQGNSA. V usage is TRBV7-2 and J usage is TRBJ1-5; 9 bases are a match to TRBD1. The sample taken for sequencing was peripheral blood. The receptor's source is a woman aged 55-69 years who had recovered from COVID-19. The CDR3 sequence: CASSFDRGTGNQPQHF. The CDR3 nucleotides read TGTGCCAGCAGCTTCGACAGGGGGACGGGCAATCAGCCCCAGCATTTT.